This is a list of T cell receptor beta chains from one sample in a study of CD8 T cells in ankylosing spondylitis. TCRdb used MiXCR to reprocess the 5' RACE reads, holding one entry per CDR3 protein. The sample has 150,000 to 200,000 distinct CDR3 sequences; about 20% are singletons. The sample comprised blood, either unsorted or a sorted T cell fraction (not recorded which). All receptors derive from a male donor aged 10 to 30 with ankylosing spondylitis or in good health (not recorded which). CDR3s include the opening cysteine and the closing phenylalanine or tryptophan. D genes are given only for firm matches. Clone size is given for some rows only: seen once, a few or many times, or a class if the clone is expanded.

D gene,clone size,V gene,J gene,CDR3 DNA,CDR3 protein
NA,many,TRBV20-1,TRBJ2-3,TGCAGTGCTAGAGTGACTATTAGCACAGATACGCAGTATTTT,CSARVTISTDTQYF
TRBD2,NA,TRBV20-1,TRBJ2-3,TGCAGTGCTAGAGAACATAGCGGGAGAGGGGATACGCAGTATTTT,CSAREHSGRGDTQYF
NA,many,TRBV20-1,TRBJ2-3,TGCAGTGCGAGAGCTAGTACAGATACGCAGTATTTT,CSARASTDTQYF
NA,NA,TRBV15,TRBJ2-1,TGTGCCACCAGCATTCCACCGGGAAGGAATGAGCAGTTCTTC,CATSIPPGRNEQFF
NA,many,TRBV15,TRBJ2-1,TGTGCCACCAGCCGGAGGGAAGCTCACAATGAGCAGTTCTTC,CATSRREAHNEQFF
TRBD2,many,TRBV7-9,TRBJ2-2,TGTGCCAGCAGCCGGACTAGCGGGAGCCTTAGGAACACCGGGGAGCTGTTTTTT,CASSRTSGSLRNTGELFF
NA,many,TRBV15,TRBJ1-5,TGTGCCACCAGCAGAGACCCCACAGCAGTTAATCAGCCCCAGCATTTT,CATSRDPTAVNQPQHF
NA,many,TRBV5-1,TRBJ2-1,TGCGCCAGCAGCTGGCCTAGCGAGGGGGCCTACAATGAGCAGTTCTTC,CASSWPSEGAYNEQFF
NA,many,TRBV5-1,TRBJ2-1,TGCGCCAGCAGCTTGTTGCCCAATAGCAACAATGAGCAGTTCTTC,CASSLLPNSNNEQFF
NA,many,TRBV7-8,TRBJ1-4,TGTGCCAGCAGCTTGGGGGGACTAACGGCTAATGAAAAACTGTTTTTT,CASSLGGLTANEKLFF
NA,few,TRBV7-8,TRBJ1-1,TGTGCCAGCAGCTTAGCGGGCGAATGGATTGCCATGAACACTGAAGCTTTCTTT,CASSLAGEWIAMNTEAFF
TRBD1,many,TRBV6-2/TRBV6-3,TRBJ1-1,TGTGCCAGCAGTTACTCGGTCCTCAGGGGGCGAGTTGGGACTGAAGCTTTCTTT,CASSYSVLRGRVGTEAFF
TRBD1,many,TRBV30,TRBJ1-4,TGTGCCTGGATGCCTTCTCAAACGGGACAGACAAATGAAAAACTGTTTTTT,CAWMPSQTGQTNEKLFF
TRBD1,many,TRBV20-1,TRBJ2-1,TGCAGTGCTAGTACTCTAGGACAGGGTCTTTACAATGAGCAGTTCTTC,CSASTLGQGLYNEQFF
NA,many,TRBV7-9,TRBJ2-7,TGTGCCAGCAGCTTAGGAGCGACCCGATACGTGGACTTC,CASSLGATRYVDF
NA,many,TRBV19,TRBJ2-5,TGTGCCAGTAGTATAGCTGATCTAAAAGAGACCCAGTACTTC,CASSIADLKETQYF
NA,many,TRBV12-3/TRBV12-4,TRBJ2-7,TGTGCCAGCGCCCTTAAGAGAGGGGGCGAGCAGTACTTC,CASALKRGGEQYF
NA,many,TRBV12-3/TRBV12-4,TRBJ2-4,TGTGCCATCCACTCCCCGGGTCTAGCCAAAAACATTCAGTACTTC,CAIHSPGLAKNIQYF
TRBD2,NA,TRBV20-1,TRBJ2-7,TGCAGTGCTAGAGATCTAGCGGGAGCGATCTACGAGCAGTACTTC,CSARDLAGAIYEQYF
NA,many,TRBV20-1,TRBJ2-1,TGCAGTGCTAGAGATGCCCGCCTTGGACGGGCCTACTACAATGAGCAGTTCTTC,CSARDARLGRAYYNEQFF
NA,NA,TRBV24-1,TRBJ2-7,TGTGCCACCAGTGATTCGACTAGTTCCTACGAGCAGTACTTC,CATSDSTSSYEQYF
NA,NA,TRBV10-3,TRBJ2-6,TGTGCCATCAGTGATGCTGGGGCCAACGTCCTGACTTTC,CAISDAGANVLTF
NA,many,TRBV12-3/TRBV12-4,TRBJ2-2,TGTGCCAGCGGCACGAACACCGGGGAGCTGTTTTTT,CASGTNTGELFF